The sequence of this T cell receptor (beta chain) was determined in a study of tumor and adjacent non-tumor tissue in lung cancer. Study observations and caveats: Normal lung showed higher cumulative top 100 clone frequency than tumor.

The template was RNA from unsorted bulk tissue. Newly diagnosed lung cancer patients had thoracic surgery in China, August–late 2014, without prior chemotherapy. Germline assignment: CDR1 LGHNA and CDR2 YNFKEQ. The CDR3 loop spans 14 amino acids. Three rounds of nested PCR, following a modified ARM-PCR protocol, produced the TCRbeta library. Via MiXCR, TCRdb re-called the multiplex PCR reads, giving one row per CDR3 protein. The sample has 70,000 or so distinct CDR3 sequences, 60% seen once. This clonotype was counted a few times. Its antigen is unidentified. The junction and the germline gene differ at one end; a read error may be behind it.

Sequencing was carried out using lung tumor tissue. The chain recombines TRBV4-2 with TRBJ2-5; possibly TRBD2 for D (5 bases). The sequence was collected from a man between 45 and 60 years old with non-small cell lung cancer. The CDR3 spells CTSCEERLQETQYF. The CDR3 nucleotides read TGTACCAGCTGCGAAGAACGACTACAAGAGACCCAGTACTTC.